The 19 T cell receptor beta chains presented below share a single source sample, sequenced in a study of graft-versus-host responses after intestinal transplantation (dated by TCRdb to 2020 to 2023). The meaning of the sample's time point label: cells obtained before transplantation from donor or recipient. The receptor library was made with the immunoSEQ multiplex PCR assay. TCRdb stores this immuneACCESS table with in-frame sequences only. Part of the clones is absent; in the studies checked, under half of the shortfall reflects unresolved V genes, and no reason is known for the rest. A total of 85,000 to 100,000 clones appear in this sample, roughly 90% of them only once. The top ten hold about 0.073% of the sample. For these receptors, no antigen is known. Sequences were derived from unstimulated CD8+ T cells sorted from spleen or lymph node cells, sampled before transplant. Receptors originate from a human donor who was the organ donor for an intestinal transplant.

The V and J genes are TRBV20-1 and TRBJ2-2; D unresolved. CDR1 and CDR2 (germline): DFQATT, SNEGSKA (reference sequence). V dropped 3 bases and J dropped 5 bases, with 4 bases sitting between them. The CDR3 totals 11 residues. CDR3 region: CSARRTGELFF. The CDR3 region has the DNA TGCAGTGCTAGGCGTACCGGGGAGCTGTTTTTT.

V usage is TRBV10-2 and J usage is TRBJ2-2; 9 positions agree with TRBD2. Germline V gene data show CDR1 as WSHSY and CDR2 as SAAADI. The CDR3 runs to 14 residues. The V segment lost 10 bases and the J segment 5 bases; nucleotides outside the gene matches: 8. CDR3 coding DNA: TGCGCCACATTAGCGGGAGCGGGGACCGGGGAGCTGTTTTTT. Translated, it gives CATLAGAGTGELFF.

The chain carries TRBV14 and TRBJ1-2; 7 positions agree with TRBD1. Germline V gives CDR1 SGHDN, CDR2 FVKESK. V lost 0 bases to trimming and J lost 5 bases; unmatched junction nucleotides: 9. This CDR3 spans 16 amino acids. DNA for the CDR3: TGTGCCAGCAGCCAAGATGGTCGGGACAGCCAATATGGCTACACCTTC. It specifies CASSQDGRDSQYGYTF. Together with reference TRBV14 and TRBJ1-2, the CDR3 gives the full variable domain: EAGVTQFPSHSVIEKGQTVTLRCDPISGHDNLYWYRRVMGKEIKFLLHFVKESKQDESGMPNNRFLAERTGGTYSTLKVQPAELEDSGVYFCASSQDGRDSQYGYTFGSGTRLTVV.

The chain is built from TRBV4-1 and TRBJ2-1; 9 bases are shared with TRBD1. In germline, CDR1 is MGHRA, CDR2 YSYEKL. Trimming cost V 3 bases and J 9 bases; bases outside gene matches: 3. The CDR3 is made up of 13 amino acids. The CDR3 loop is CASSQGQGSEQFF. The DNA of the CDR3 is TGCGCCAGCAGCCAGGGACAGGGCAGTGAGCAGTTCTTC.

The chain couples TRBV7-9 to TRBJ1-1; no definite D call. The V end was cut by 6 bases, the J end by 4 bases, with 9 bases between. The CDR3 extends over 12 amino acids. CDR1 and CDR2 from the germline V gene are SEHNR and FQNEAQ (reference sequence). The CDR3 reads CASRATGTEAFF. The CDR3, as DNA: TGTGCCAGCAGGGCGACGGGCACTGAAGCTTTCTTT.

This chain uses TRBV7-9 with TRBJ2-5; maybe TRBD1 (5 bases). Germline values: CDR1 SEHNR, CDR2 FQNEAQ (reference sequence). There are 15 residues in the CDR3. V shed 6 bases and J shed 1 base, with 15 bases lying between them. The CDR3 DNA reads as TGTGCCAGCAGTTCTCTCGACAGTTTCCAAGAGACCCAGTACTTC. Translating gives CASSSLDSFQETQYF.

The chain combines TRBV19 with TRBJ1-2, with D possibly TRBD1 on 6 matching bases. Per the germline V gene, CDR1 is LNHDA and CDR2 is SQIVND (reference sequence). Trimming took 3 bases from V and 1 from J, leaving 9 bases between them. There are 14 residues in the CDR3. The CDR3 DNA sequence: TGTGCCAGTAGTATTGGGGGCGGTAACTATGGCTACACCTTC. Protein product: CASSIGGGNYGYTF.

With regard to this clone: The same CDR3 arises from other DNA sequences in this sample as well. The chain carries TRBV28 and TRBJ2-7, with a weak D call TRBD1 (6 bases). Germline loops: CDR1 MDHEN, CDR2 SYDVKM. V lost 7 bases to trimming and J lost 2 bases, with 21 bases between them. The CDR3 is 16 amino acids. The CDR3: CASTETGALPPYEQYF. As DNA, the CDR3 is TGTGCCAGCACCGAGACAGGCGCGCTCCCGCCCTACGAGCAGTACTTC.

This sequence joins TRBV7-9 and TRBJ2-7, with a tentative D call TRBD1 (6 bases). Per the germline V gene, CDR1 is SEHNR and CDR2 is FQNEAQ (reference sequence). Trimming took 3 bases from V and 3 from J, leaving 9 bases between them. The CDR3 length is 13 residues. The CDR3: CASSLDRNYEQYF. CDR3 DNA sequence: TGTGCCAGCAGCTTGGACAGAAACTACGAGCAGTACTTC.

V and J are TRBV11-3 and TRBJ2-5; weak D call: TRBD1 (8 bases). CDR1 SGHNT and CDR2 YENEEA come from the germline V gene. V shed 5 bases and J shed 5 bases, with 18 bases lying between them. This CDR3 comprises 15 residues. Here the CDR3 DNA reads TGTGCCAGCAGCCTCAACAGGGGGGGACACGAGACCCAGTACTTC. Amino acid sequence: CASSLNRGGHETQYF.

The chain combines TRBV5-1 with TRBJ1-1; D unresolved. CDR1 is SGHRS and CDR2 is YFSETQ in the germline V gene. V dropped 2 bases and J dropped 0 bases, with 11 bases sitting between them. The length of the CDR3 is 15 residues. The DNA for the CDR3 is TGCGCCAGCAGCTTAGTTGAGGGTATGAACACTGAAGCTTTCTTT. Translating it yields CASSLVEGMNTEAFF.

V and J are TRBV7-8 and TRBJ1-2; D unresolved. The length of the CDR3 is 14 residues. Per germline, CDR1 SGHVS and CDR2 FQNEAQ. Deletions cut 1 base from V and 1 base from J, with 7 bases between. DNA of the CDR3: TGTGCCAGCAGCTTAGGTTGGAGTAACTATGGCTACACCTTC. Its protein is CASSLGWSNYGYTF.

The V call is TRBV28, the J call TRBJ1-2; possibly TRBD1 for D (6 bases). Looked up from germline, CDR1 is MDHEN and CDR2 is SYDVKM. CDR3 size: 14 residues. V lost 3 bases, J lost 4 bases, and 12 bases lay in between. CDR3 region: CASSLEQGSYGYTF. CDR3 nucleotide sequence: TGTGCCAGCAGTTTGGAACAGGGCAGCTATGGCTACACCTTC.

The chain couples TRBV19 to TRBJ1-5, with unresolved D. V was pared by 0 bases and J by 1 base, with 16 bases between. CDR1 and CDR2 (germline): LNHDA, SQIVND (reference sequence). The CDR3 runs 18 residues. CDR3 nucleotide sequence: TGTGCCAGTAGTATAGAGGAGAACACCATTAACAGCAATCAGCCCCAGCATTTT. Its protein is CASSIEENTINSNQPQHF.

Notes on this clone: The sample carries other DNA sequences with the same CDR3. The gene calls are TRBV6-5 and TRBJ2-3; 10 nucleotides align to TRBD2. Germline CDR1 is MNHEY and CDR2 is SVGAGI. Unmatched junction bases numbered 3, after V lost 5 bases and J lost 1 base. The CDR3 has 15 residues. The CDR3 sequence: CASSQTSGRTDTQYF. CDR3 DNA sequence: TGTGCCAGCAGTCAGACTAGCGGGCGCACAGATACGCAGTATTTT.

The chain employs TRBV28 and TRBJ2-1; 8 bases are a match to TRBD2. From germline, CDR1 is MDHEN and CDR2 SYDVKM. This CDR3 comprises 17 residues. Germline trimming cut 5 bases from V and 0 bases from J; bases unmatched to any gene: 9. For the CDR3, the DNA is TGTGCCAGCAGTCTTCTATTAAGCGGGAGCTCCTACAATGAGCAGTTCTTC. Protein sequence: CASSLLLSGSSYNEQFF.

This chain uses TRBV14 with TRBJ2-3; 9 bases fit TRBD1. CDR3 length equals 17 residues. The ends lost 4 bases at V and 2 bases at J; junction bases unmatched: 10. Germline V gene sequence: CDR1 SGHDN, CDR2 FVKESK. The CDR3 is CASSRWRQGEFTDTQYF. In nucleotides, the CDR3 is TGTGCCAGCAGCCGTTGGCGACAGGGGGAGTTCACAGATACGCAGTATTTT.

The chain joins TRBV4-1 to TRBJ1-1, with D perhaps TRBD1 (5 bases). CDR1 is MGHRA, CDR2 YSYEKL, per germline. This CDR3 contains 15 residues. Trimming pared 4 bases from V and 3 bases from J, leaving 15 bases between. CDR3 DNA sequence: TGCGCCAGCAGCCCCCGGACAAGGGATCACACTGAAGCTTTCTTT. Translation: CASSPRTRDHTEAFF.

This chain joins TRBV6-5 and TRBJ1-4; a weak D match, TRBD1 (5 bases). V dropped 4 bases and J dropped 7 bases, with 16 bases sitting between them. CDR1 and CDR2 from the germline V gene are MNHEY and SVGAGI. The CDR3 sequence is 15 residues long. CDR3 sequence (DNA): TGTGCCAGCAGTTGGTTCAGGGTTGGATCTGAAAAACTGTTTTTT. Its protein product is CASSWFRVGSEKLFF.